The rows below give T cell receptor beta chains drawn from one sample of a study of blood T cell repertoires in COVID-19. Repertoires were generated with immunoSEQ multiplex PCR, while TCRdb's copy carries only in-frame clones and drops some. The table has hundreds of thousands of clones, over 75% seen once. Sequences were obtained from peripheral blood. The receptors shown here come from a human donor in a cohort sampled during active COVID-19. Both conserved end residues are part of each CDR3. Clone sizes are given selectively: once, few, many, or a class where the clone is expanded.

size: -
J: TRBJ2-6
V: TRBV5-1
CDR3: CASSQPGAGANVLTF

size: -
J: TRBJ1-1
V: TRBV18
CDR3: CASSLTGTAEAFF

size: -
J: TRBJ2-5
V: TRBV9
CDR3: CASSVDRGGVAETQYF

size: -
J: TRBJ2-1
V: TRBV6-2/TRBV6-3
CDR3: CASSSLTGGSDEQFF

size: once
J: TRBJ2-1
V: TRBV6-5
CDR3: CASSLTSARYNEQFF

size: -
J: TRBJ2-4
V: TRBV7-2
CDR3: CASSLDLRTGESIQYF

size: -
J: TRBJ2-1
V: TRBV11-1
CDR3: CASGIKRSSYNEQFF

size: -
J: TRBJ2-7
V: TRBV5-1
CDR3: CASSGRLAGGSEQYF

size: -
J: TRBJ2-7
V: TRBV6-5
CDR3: CASKSDWSYEQYF

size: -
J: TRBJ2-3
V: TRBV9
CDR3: CASSKGLAGVEDTQYF

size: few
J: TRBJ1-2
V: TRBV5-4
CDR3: CASSTQGGYGYTF

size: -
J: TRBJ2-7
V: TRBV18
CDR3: CASSPYRGRGEQYF

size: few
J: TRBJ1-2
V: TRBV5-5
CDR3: CASTRGDSGLGYTF

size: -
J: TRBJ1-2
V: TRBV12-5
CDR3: CASGSGVDGYTF

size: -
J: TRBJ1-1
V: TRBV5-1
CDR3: CASSLDRDTEAFF

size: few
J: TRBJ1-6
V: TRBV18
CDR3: CASSPQGQGNSPLHF

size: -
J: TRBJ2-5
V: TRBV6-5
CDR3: CASSYGGTVETQYF

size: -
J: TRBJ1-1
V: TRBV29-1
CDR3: CSVRGGTEAFF

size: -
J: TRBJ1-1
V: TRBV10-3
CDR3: CAISPQGGTEAFF

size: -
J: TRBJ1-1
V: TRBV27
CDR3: CASSLRAPGVMNTEAFF

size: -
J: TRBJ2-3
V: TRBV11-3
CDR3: CASSSSGTTTDTQYF

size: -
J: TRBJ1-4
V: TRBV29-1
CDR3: CSVGEDEKLFF

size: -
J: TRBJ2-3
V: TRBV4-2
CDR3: CASSQEHGLAGGTQYF

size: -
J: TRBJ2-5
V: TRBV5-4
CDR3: CASSLGRGETQYF

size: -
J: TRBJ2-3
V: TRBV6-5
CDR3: CASSLDINTDTQYF

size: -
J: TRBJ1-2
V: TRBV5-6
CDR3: CASSRTGGSGYTF

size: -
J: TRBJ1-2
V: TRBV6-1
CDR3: CASSEQGAYGYTF

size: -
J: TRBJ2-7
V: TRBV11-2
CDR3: CASSWDGSSYEQYF

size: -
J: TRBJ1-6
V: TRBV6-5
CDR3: CASSYSAGAGSPLHF

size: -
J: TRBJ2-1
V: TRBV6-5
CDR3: CASSHLAGGPTEQFF

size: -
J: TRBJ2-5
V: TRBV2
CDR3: CASIGGLETQYF

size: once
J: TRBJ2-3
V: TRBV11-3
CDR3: CASSVRQTDTQYF

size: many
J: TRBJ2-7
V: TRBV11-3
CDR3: CASSKGTVNEQYF

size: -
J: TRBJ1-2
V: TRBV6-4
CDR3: CASSDPPGTGILLSGGYTF

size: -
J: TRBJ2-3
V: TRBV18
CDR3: CASSLRQGTSTDTQYF

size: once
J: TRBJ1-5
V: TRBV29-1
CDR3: CSVVTGVGQPQHF

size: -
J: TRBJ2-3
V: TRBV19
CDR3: CASSVLRSDTQYF

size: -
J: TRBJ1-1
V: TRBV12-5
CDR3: CASRPTGIGKTEAFF

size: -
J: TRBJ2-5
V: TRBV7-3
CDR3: CASSRTPNQETQYF

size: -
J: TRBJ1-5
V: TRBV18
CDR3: CASSPWGGTGNQPQHF

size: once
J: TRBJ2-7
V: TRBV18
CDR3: CASSLSGASSYEQYF

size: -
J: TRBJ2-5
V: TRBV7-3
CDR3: CASSGGSQETQYF

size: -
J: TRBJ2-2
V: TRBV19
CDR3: CASRKGQGLTGELFF

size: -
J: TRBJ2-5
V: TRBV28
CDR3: CASSRDRVQETQYF

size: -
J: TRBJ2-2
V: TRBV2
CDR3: CASSDRGQEYGELFF

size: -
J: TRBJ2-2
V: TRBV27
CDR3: CASSLRVPGLASGELFF

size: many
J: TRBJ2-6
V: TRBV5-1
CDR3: CASKAGQGNSGANVLTF

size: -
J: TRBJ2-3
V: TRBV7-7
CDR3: CASSPGGAGVLDTQYF

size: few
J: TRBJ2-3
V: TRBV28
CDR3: CASSLRGVGTDTQYF